These T cell receptor beta chains were read from a single sample in a study of read filtering for tumor transcriptome and immune sequencing. TCRdb reprocessed the reads with MiXCR, giving one entry per CDR3 protein. The sample holds 40,000 to 50,000 distinct CDR3 sequences; around an eighth are singletons and the top ten take 30%. Material: a population of CD138-negative cells sorted from bone marrow. Every receptor here comes from a donor at least 40 years old with multiple myeloma. Both conserved end residues are part of each CDR3. The D gene is left open where the match is weak. Clone size is shown for a subset of rows, as once, few, many or a class of expanded clone.

>-|TRBJ1-1|TRBV18|-
TGTGCCAGCTCACCACCGGACTTCATGAGTGCTTTCTTT
CASSPPDFMSAFF
>-|TRBJ2-2|TRBV10-3|many
TGTGCCATCAGTGAGTCTGTTAGGCAGTTGAACACCGGGGAGCTGTTTTTT
CAISESVRQLNTGELFF
>-|TRBJ1-1|TRBV30|-
TGTGCCTGGAGTAGGTCCGCGAACACTGAAGCTTTCTTT
CAWSRSANTEAFF
>-|TRBJ2-2|TRBV7-8|many
TGTGCCAGCAGCTACGACTATTTTAACACCGGGGAGCTGTTTTTT
CASSYDYFNTGELFF
>TRBD1|TRBJ2-3|TRBV24-1|many
TGTGCCACCAGTGATCCTGGGACAGTTACTAGCACAGATACGCAGTATTTT
CATSDPGTVTSTDTQYF
>TRBD2|TRBJ2-1|TRBV7-9|many
TGTGCCAGCAGCTTTCTAGCGGGAGGGCCGAATGAGCAGTTCTTC
CASSFLAGGPNEQFF
>TRBD2|TRBJ2-5|TRBV19|many
TGTGCCAGTAGTATCAGCGGGCTAGCGGGAGGCATCCAAGAGACCCAGTACTTC
CASSISGLAGGIQETQYF
>TRBD1|TRBJ2-7|TRBV30|many
TGTGCCTGGAGCGGGCAGGGGGCCTACGAGCAGTACTTC
CAWSGQGAYEQYF
>-|TRBJ1-1|TRBV29-1|many
TGCAGCGTTGAAGGACGTGGGGGTGATTCTGAAGCTTTCTTT
CSVEGRGGDSEAFF
>-|TRBJ1-1|TRBV20-1|few
TGCAGTGCTAGAGAAGGGTTTTACACTGAAGCTTTCTTT
CSAREGFYTEAFF
>-|TRBJ2-2|TRBV7-2|few
TGTGCCAGCAGCTTCGACAGGAACACCGGGGAGCTGTTTTTT
CASSFDRNTGELFF
>-|TRBJ2-5|TRBV29-1|many
TGCAGCCAGACCGTTGGACCGGGAGAGACCCAGTACTTC
CSQTVGPGETQYF
>TRBD2|TRBJ2-1|TRBV7-9|medium-sized
TGTGCCAGCAGCCCTCGGGGTAGCGGGCACAATGAGCAGTTCTTC
CASSPRGSGHNEQFF
>-|TRBJ2-1|TRBV5-1|many
TGCGCCAGCGCTGATAATACCTACAATGAGCAGTTCTTC
CASADNTYNEQFF
>TRBD2|TRBJ2-1|TRBV29-1|many
TGCAGCGTATTAGCGGGAGTGCAACGGGAGCAGTTCTTC
CSVLAGVQREQFF
>TRBD1|TRBJ1-3|TRBV2|many
TGTGCCAGCAGTGAAGCGGGGACAGTGGCCGGAAACACCATATATTTT
CASSEAGTVAGNTIYF
>-|TRBJ1-5|TRBV7-8|-
TGTGCCAGCAGCTTAGTAACACCAGGGCAGGGTGGGATAGGCAATCAGCCCCAGCATTTC
CASSLVTPGQGGIGNQPQHF
>-|TRBJ1-5|TRBV14|many
TGTGCCAGCAGCTACGACCCTGATCAGCCCCAGCATTTT
CASSYDPDQPQHF
>-|TRBJ2-2|TRBV3-1|-
TGTGCCAGTTTCGGGGCTTACACCGGGGAGCTGTTTTTT
CASFGAYTGELFF
>-|TRBJ2-5|TRBV4-3|many
TGCGCCAGCAGCCAAGATAGAGGGGAGACCCAGTACTTC
CASSQDRGETQYF
>-|TRBJ2-3|TRBV30|many
TGTGCCTGGGAGGTGGCAGATACGCAGTATTTT
CAWEVADTQYF
>TRBD1|TRBJ2-1|TRBV29-1|many
TGCAGCGTTGAGCCGGGACAGGGAGCGGGCAATGAGCAGTTCTTC
CSVEPGQGAGNEQFF
>TRBD2|TRBJ2-1|TRBV5-1|many
TGCGCCAGCAGCTTAGGGGGGACTAGCGGGAGTTCCTACAATGAGCAGTTCTTC
CASSLGGTSGSSYNEQFF
>TRBD1|TRBJ2-2|TRBV28|many
TGTGCCAGCAGGGGGGGACAGGGGAGGATCGGGGAGCTGTTTTTT
CASRGGQGRIGELFF
>-|TRBJ2-4|TRBV14|-
TGTGCCAGTAGCCAGGACTTTGACGAAAACATTCAGTACTTC
CASSQDFDENIQYF